One T cell receptor beta chain is described in this entry. Its antigen is undetermined. The sample comes from a study of T cells expressing NK-cell markers. Background on the study: Sequencing of TCR beta repertoires drew on sorted CD3+CD56+NKG2C+, CD3+CD56+NKG2C- and CD3+CD56-NKG2C+ T cells. Serological testing identified most of the eight sequenced donors as HCMV-seropositive and one as seronegative. Study-wide points: These same clonotypes (in a few donors) also led the CD3+CD56-NKG2C+ fraction.

Making the TCR beta cDNA relied on 5'RACE template switching with UMIs. With the 5' RACE reads reprocessed, TCRdb shows one record per CDR3 protein and no DNA. The table lists about 460,000 distinct CDR3 sequences. Per the germline V gene, CDR1 is SQVTM and CDR2 is ANQGSEA. The CDR3 consists of 15 residues. The chain joins TRBV29-1 to TRBJ2-5; TCRdb's assignment of TRBD2 cannot be checked, as there is no DNA. The clonotype comes from a woman aged 50 to 65 in good health. The sample comprised blood T cells: a sorted CD56 or NKG2C T cell subset, CD4+ or CD8+ T cells, or bulk PBMC T cells (not recorded which). The CDR3 sequence: CSVLLAGGPQETQYF. The variable domain in full, completed from reference TRBV29-1 and TRBJ2-5, reads SAVISQKPSRDICQRGTSLTIQCQVDSQVTMMFWYRQQPGQSLTLIATANQGSEATYESGFVIDKFPISRPNLTFSTLTVSNMSPEDSSIYLCSVLLAGGPQETQYFGPGTRLLVL.